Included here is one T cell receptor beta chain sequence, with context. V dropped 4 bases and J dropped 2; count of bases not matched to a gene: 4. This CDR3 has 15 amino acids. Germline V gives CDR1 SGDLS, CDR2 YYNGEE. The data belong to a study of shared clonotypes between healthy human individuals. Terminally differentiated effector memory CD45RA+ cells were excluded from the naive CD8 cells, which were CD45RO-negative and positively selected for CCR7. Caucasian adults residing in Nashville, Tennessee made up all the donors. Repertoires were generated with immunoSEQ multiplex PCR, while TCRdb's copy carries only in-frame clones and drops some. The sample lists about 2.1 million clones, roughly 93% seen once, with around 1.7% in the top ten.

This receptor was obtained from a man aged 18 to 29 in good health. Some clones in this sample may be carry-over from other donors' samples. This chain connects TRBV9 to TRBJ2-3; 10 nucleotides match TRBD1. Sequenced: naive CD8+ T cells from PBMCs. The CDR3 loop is CASSTDRGNTDTQYF. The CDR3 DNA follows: TGTGCCAGCAGCACGGACAGGGGGAACACAGATACGCAGTATTTT.